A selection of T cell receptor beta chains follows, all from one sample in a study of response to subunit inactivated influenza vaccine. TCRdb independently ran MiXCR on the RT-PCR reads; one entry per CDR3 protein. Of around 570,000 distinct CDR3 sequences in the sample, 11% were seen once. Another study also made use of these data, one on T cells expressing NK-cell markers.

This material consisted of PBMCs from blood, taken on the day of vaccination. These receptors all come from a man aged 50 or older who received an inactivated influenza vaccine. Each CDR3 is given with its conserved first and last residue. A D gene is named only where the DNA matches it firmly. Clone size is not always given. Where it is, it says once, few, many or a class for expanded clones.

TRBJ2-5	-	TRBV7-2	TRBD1	CASTRGRGETQYF	TGTGCCAGCACCAGGGGGCGCGGAGAGACCCAGTACTTC
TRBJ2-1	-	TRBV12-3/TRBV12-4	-	CATRERESSYNEQFF	TGTGCCACCAGGGAGAGGGAGAGCTCCTACAATGAGCAGTTCTTC
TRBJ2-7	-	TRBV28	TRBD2	CASSSPGTSGGHRSYEQYF	TGTGCCAGCAGTTCACCCGGGACTAGCGGGGGGCACCGATCCTACGAGCAGTACTTC
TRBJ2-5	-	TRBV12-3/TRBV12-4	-	CASSGGGAHEVETQYF	TGTGCCAGCAGTGGAGGAGGGGCTCACGAAGTAGAGACCCAGTACTTC
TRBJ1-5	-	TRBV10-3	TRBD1	CAIAGGTGNNQPQHF	TGTGCCATCGCGGGAGGGACAGGGAACAATCAGCCCCAGCATTTT
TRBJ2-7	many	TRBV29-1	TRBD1	CSVEDKPGQNNF	TGCAGCGTTGAAGATAAACCGGGACAGAATAACTTC
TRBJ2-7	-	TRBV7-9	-	CASSSPIEQYF	TGTGCCAGCAGCTCCCCTATTGAGCAGTACTTC
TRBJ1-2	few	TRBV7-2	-	CASSFSAYGYTF	TGTGCCAGCAGCTTTTCAGCATATGGCTACACCTTC
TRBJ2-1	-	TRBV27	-	CASSQRLGLGGEQFF	TGTGCCAGCAGTCAGCGACTAGGATTGGGGGGTGAGCAGTTCTTC
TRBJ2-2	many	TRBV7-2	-	CASSLYGRRGTGELFF	TGTGCCAGCAGCTTATATGGGCGACGAGGCACCGGGGAGCTGTTTTTT
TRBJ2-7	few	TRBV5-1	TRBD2	CASRRTSENTAEQYF	TGCGCCAGCAGGAGGACTAGCGAAAATACGGCCGAGCAGTACTTC
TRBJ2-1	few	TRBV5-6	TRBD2	CASSPGLAGVYSYNEQFF	TGTGCCAGCAGCCCGGGACTAGCGGGGGTCTACTCTTACAATGAGCAGTTCTTC
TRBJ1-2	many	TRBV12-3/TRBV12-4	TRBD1	CASSSGQDPYGYTF	TGTGCCAGCAGTTCCGGACAGGATCCATATGGCTACACCTTC
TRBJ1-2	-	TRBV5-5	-	CASSLFSRDYGYTF	TGTGCCAGCAGCTTGTTTAGCCGCGACTATGGCTACACCTTC
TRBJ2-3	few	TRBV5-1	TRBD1	CASSLGQGALTSTDTQYF	TGCGCCAGCAGCTTGGGGCAGGGGGCTCTAACTAGCACAGATACGCAGTATTTT
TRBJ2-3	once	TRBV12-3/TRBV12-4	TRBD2	CASSSPRTSGRSADTQYF	TGTGCCAGCAGTTCCCCCAGGACTAGCGGGAGGTCAGCAGATACGCAGTATTTT